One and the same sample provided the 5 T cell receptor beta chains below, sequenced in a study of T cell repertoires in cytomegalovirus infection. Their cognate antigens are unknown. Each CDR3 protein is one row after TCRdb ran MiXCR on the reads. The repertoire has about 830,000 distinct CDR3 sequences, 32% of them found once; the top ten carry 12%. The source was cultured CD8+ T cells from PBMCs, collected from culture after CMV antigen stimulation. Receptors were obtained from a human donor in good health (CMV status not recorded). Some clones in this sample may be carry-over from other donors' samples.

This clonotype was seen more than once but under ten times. CDR3 in DNA: TGTGCCAGCAGTTTCCTGCAGGGTAAGGCAGAGACCCAGTACTTC. Its translation: CASSFLQGKAETQYF. This sequence joins TRBV12-3 or TRBV12-4 and TRBJ2-5; D may be TRBD1 (5 bases). The CDR3 covers 15 residues. V was cut by 3 bases and J by 4 bases, with 15 bases left in between.

The chain's CDR3 is CASSLNGQYYEQYF. CDR3 nucleotide sequence: TGTGCCAGCAGCTTAAATGGACAGTACTACGAGCAGTACTTC. The rearrangement joins TRBV11-2 to TRBJ2-7; D is possibly TRBD1 (6 bases). Trimming cost V 2 bases and J 3 bases, with 11 bases left between them. The germline CDR1 and CDR2 sequences are SGHAT and FQNNGV. CDR3 size: 14 residues.

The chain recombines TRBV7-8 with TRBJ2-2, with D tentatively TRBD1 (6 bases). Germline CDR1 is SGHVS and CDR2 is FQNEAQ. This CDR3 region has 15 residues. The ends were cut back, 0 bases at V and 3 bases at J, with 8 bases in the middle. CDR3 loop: CASSLATGHTGELFF. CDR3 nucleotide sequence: TGTGCCAGCAGCTTAGCCACAGGGCACACCGGGGAGCTGTTTTTT.

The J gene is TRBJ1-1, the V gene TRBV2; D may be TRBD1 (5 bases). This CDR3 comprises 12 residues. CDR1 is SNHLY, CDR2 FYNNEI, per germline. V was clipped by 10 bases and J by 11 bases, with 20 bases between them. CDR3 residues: CANPGLLKRAFF. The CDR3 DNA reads TGTGCCAACCCGGGACTTCTCAAGCGGGCTTTCTTT.

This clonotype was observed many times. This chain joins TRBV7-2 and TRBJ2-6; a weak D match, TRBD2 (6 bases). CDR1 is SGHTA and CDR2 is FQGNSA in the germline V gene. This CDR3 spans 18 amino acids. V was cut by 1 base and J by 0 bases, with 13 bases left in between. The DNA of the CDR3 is TGTGCCAGCAGCTTAGACGGGGGACTCCACTCTGGGGCCAACGTCCTGACTTTC. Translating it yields CASSLDGGLHSGANVLTF.